The rows below give T cell receptor beta chains drawn from one sample of a study of cytomegalovirus exposure and HLA in healthy donors. The repertoire was sequenced with immunoSEQ multiplex PCR; TCRdb's copy has only in-frame clones and lacks some. The sample includes under 200,000 clones, less than 90% of them seen just once. The material sequenced was PBMCs. The receptors were gathered from a woman under 40 in good health and CMV-seronegative. Each CDR3 is given without its conserved first and last residue. The order of the fields is J gene, D gene, V gene, CDR3 length, CDR3 protein. The D gene is left open where the match is weak.

J gene: TRBJ1-2
D gene: NA
V gene: TRBV12-5
CDR3 length: 14
CDR3 protein: ASGPSPVTGIYGYT

J gene: TRBJ1-3
D gene: NA
V gene: TRBV4-1
CDR3 length: 13
CDR3 protein: ASSHDQGPGNTIY

J gene: TRBJ2-7
D gene: TRBD2
V gene: TRBV28
CDR3 length: 16
CDR3 protein: ASSSALWTSGSGAEQY

J gene: TRBJ1-2
D gene: NA
V gene: TRBV7-9
CDR3 length: 11
CDR3 protein: ASSPTAGDGYT

J gene: TRBJ2-2
D gene: NA
V gene: TRBV7-8
CDR3 length: 10
CDR3 protein: ASSLEAGELF

J gene: TRBJ2-1
D gene: NA
V gene: TRBV5-1
CDR3 length: 10
CDR3 protein: ASSGNYNEQF

J gene: TRBJ2-7
D gene: NA
V gene: TRBV5-5
CDR3 length: 12
CDR3 protein: ASSLFTGPGEQY

J gene: TRBJ1-4
D gene: NA
V gene: TRBV2
CDR3 length: 12
CDR3 protein: ASSVDYSNEKLF

J gene: TRBJ2-7
D gene: TRBD1
V gene: TRBV7-8
CDR3 length: 12
CDR3 protein: ASSLGQGTYEQY

J gene: TRBJ2-2
D gene: NA
V gene: TRBV5-1
CDR3 length: 11
CDR3 protein: ASSFGQTGELF

J gene: TRBJ1-5
D gene: NA
V gene: TRBV2
CDR3 length: 13
CDR3 protein: ASSEDAVGIEPQH

J gene: TRBJ2-5
D gene: NA
V gene: TRBV5-1
CDR3 length: 9
CDR3 protein: ASREEETQY

J gene: TRBJ2-7
D gene: TRBD2
V gene: TRBV11-2
CDR3 length: 14
CDR3 protein: ASSYGPSSGYYEQY

J gene: TRBJ2-2
D gene: NA
V gene: TRBV7-3
CDR3 length: 11
CDR3 protein: ASSLNRAGELF

J gene: TRBJ2-1
D gene: TRBD2
V gene: TRBV30
CDR3 length: 14
CDR3 protein: AWSNSLAGQYGEQF

J gene: TRBJ1-5
D gene: NA
V gene: TRBV5-1
CDR3 length: 13
CDR3 protein: ASSLGGVSNQPQH

J gene: TRBJ1-2
D gene: TRBD1
V gene: TRBV4-1
CDR3 length: 16
CDR3 protein: ASSQGVSVGTGNYGYT

J gene: TRBJ1-4
D gene: NA
V gene: TRBV28
CDR3 length: 12
CDR3 protein: ASIPMGANEKLF

J gene: TRBJ1-6
D gene: TRBD1
V gene: TRBV29-1
CDR3 length: 11
CDR3 protein: SVKQGARSPLH

J gene: TRBJ2-2
D gene: TRBD2
V gene: TRBV5-1
CDR3 length: 16
CDR3 protein: ASSSGTSGPRGTGELF

J gene: TRBJ2-1
D gene: TRBD2
V gene: TRBV27
CDR3 length: 11
CDR3 protein: ASGTSGINEQF

J gene: TRBJ1-4
D gene: NA
V gene: TRBV28
CDR3 length: 13
CDR3 protein: ASRPGLPMTEKLF

J gene: TRBJ2-6
D gene: NA
V gene: TRBV9
CDR3 length: 11
CDR3 protein: ASSGSGANVLT

J gene: TRBJ1-5
D gene: NA
V gene: TRBV11-2
CDR3 length: 11
CDR3 protein: ASSVGINQPQH

J gene: TRBJ1-1
D gene: TRBD1
V gene: TRBV7-6
CDR3 length: 13
CDR3 protein: ASSSRQGRGAEAF

J gene: TRBJ1-2
D gene: NA
V gene: TRBV5-1
CDR3 length: 13
CDR3 protein: ASSSQGTDINGYT

J gene: TRBJ1-2
D gene: TRBD1
V gene: TRBV11-1
CDR3 length: 11
CDR3 protein: ASSLTGGHGYT

J gene: TRBJ2-1
D gene: TRBD2
V gene: TRBV11-3
CDR3 length: 11
CDR3 protein: ASSQLAVGEQF

J gene: TRBJ2-1
D gene: TRBD2
V gene: TRBV6-4
CDR3 length: 14
CDR3 protein: ASRGWTSGAGNEQF

J gene: TRBJ2-3
D gene: TRBD1
V gene: TRBV27
CDR3 length: 14
CDR3 protein: ASHTARDRGTDTQY

J gene: TRBJ1-2
D gene: NA
V gene: TRBV20-1
CDR3 length: 9
CDR3 protein: SAAAKRGYT

J gene: TRBJ1-5
D gene: NA
V gene: TRBV4-2
CDR3 length: 12
CDR3 protein: ASSRRSGNQPQH

J gene: TRBJ1-2
D gene: NA
V gene: TRBV30
CDR3 length: 13
CDR3 protein: AWSVQGVGAYGYT

J gene: TRBJ1-5
D gene: NA
V gene: TRBV30
CDR3 length: 10
CDR3 protein: AWGYSNQPQH

J gene: TRBJ2-3
D gene: NA
V gene: TRBV4-3
CDR3 length: 14
CDR3 protein: ASSPLPQPGTDTQY

J gene: TRBJ1-5
D gene: NA
V gene: TRBV18
CDR3 length: 11
CDR3 protein: ASSELRNQPQH

J gene: TRBJ1-2
D gene: NA
V gene: TRBV4-1
CDR3 length: 10
CDR3 protein: ASSPAQYGYT

J gene: TRBJ1-2
D gene: NA
V gene: TRBV19
CDR3 length: 9
CDR3 protein: ASKIGNGYT

J gene: TRBJ1-5
D gene: NA
V gene: TRBV19
CDR3 length: 13
CDR3 protein: ASSIRAGGNQPQH

J gene: TRBJ1-1
D gene: NA
V gene: TRBV2
CDR3 length: 11
CDR3 protein: ASSEARASEAF

J gene: TRBJ1-2
D gene: NA
V gene: TRBV6-1
CDR3 length: 16
CDR3 protein: ASSELDRLKVWVGGYT

J gene: TRBJ2-7
D gene: NA
V gene: TRBV4-1
CDR3 length: 14
CDR3 protein: ASSQVQGLSSYEQY

J gene: TRBJ1-5
D gene: NA
V gene: TRBV28
CDR3 length: 13
CDR3 protein: ASTPALGSNQPQH

J gene: TRBJ2-1
D gene: NA
V gene: TRBV30
CDR3 length: 10
CDR3 protein: AWRGRANEQF

J gene: TRBJ2-7
D gene: NA
V gene: TRBV7-2
CDR3 length: 13
CDR3 protein: ASSLAGSSSYEQY

J gene: TRBJ2-7
D gene: NA
V gene: TRBV5-1
CDR3 length: 14
CDR3 protein: ASSAEPGQTDYEQY

J gene: TRBJ2-7
D gene: TRBD1
V gene: TRBV9
CDR3 length: 13
CDR3 protein: ASSAGQADSYEQY

J gene: TRBJ1-4
D gene: NA
V gene: TRBV4-1
CDR3 length: 12
CDR3 protein: ASSFSRRGEKLF

J gene: TRBJ1-3
D gene: NA
V gene: TRBV11-2
CDR3 length: 10
CDR3 protein: ASSWTGNTIY